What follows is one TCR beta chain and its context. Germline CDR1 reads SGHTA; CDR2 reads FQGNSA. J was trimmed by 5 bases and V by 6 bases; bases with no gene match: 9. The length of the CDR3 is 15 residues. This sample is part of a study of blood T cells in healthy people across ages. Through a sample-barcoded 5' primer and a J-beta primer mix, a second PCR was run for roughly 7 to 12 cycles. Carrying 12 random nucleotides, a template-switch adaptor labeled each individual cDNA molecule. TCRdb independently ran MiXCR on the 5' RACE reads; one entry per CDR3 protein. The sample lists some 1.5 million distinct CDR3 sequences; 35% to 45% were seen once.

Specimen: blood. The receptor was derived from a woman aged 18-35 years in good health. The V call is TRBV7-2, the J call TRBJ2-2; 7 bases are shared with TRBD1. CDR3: CASRTRQGDTGELFF. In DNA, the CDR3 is TGTGCCAGCAGGACCCGACAGGGCGATACCGGGGAGCTGTTTTTT. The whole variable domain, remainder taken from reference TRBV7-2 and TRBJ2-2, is GAGVSQSPSNKVTEKGKDVELRCDPISGHTALYWYRQSLGQGLEFLIYFQGNSAPDKSGLPSDRFSAERTGGSVSTLTIQRTQQEDSAVYLCASRTRQGDTGELFFGEGSRLTVL.